This entry features one T cell receptor beta chain sequence. Data came from immunoSEQ multiplex PCR; TCRdb stores just in-frame clones and leaves some out. The sample includes 250,000 to 300,000 clones, 85% to 90% of them seen just once. V gave up 11 bases and J gave up 5 bases; unmatched junction bases: 6. Germline-derived CDR1 and CDR2 are SNHLY and FYNNEI. This CDR3 comprises 12 residues. The record originates from a study of blood T cell repertoires in COVID-19. Source material: peripheral blood. The TCR sequence derives from a man aged 35 to 55 with acute or convalescent COVID-19. This rearrangement joins TRBV2 to TRBJ2-1, with TRBD2 identical over 7 bases. In DNA form, the CDR3 reads TGTGCCTTTGGGGGGGACGACAATGAGCAGTTCTTC. This sequence encodes CAFGGDDNEQFF.